This T cell receptor beta chain was sequenced for a study of coeliac disease. Germline CDR1 LGHNA, CDR2 YNFKEQ. Losses at the gene ends were 4 bases for V and 5 bases for J; bases not matched to a gene: 10. The CDR3 totals 15 residues. This clone was detected only a few times. Here immunoSEQ multiplex PCR was the method, and the copy in TCRdb shows in-frame clones only, minus some. This sample has about 5,400 clones, with 54% found just once. This sequence was found in a woman aged 30 to 39 with active celiac disease. Input material: intraepithelial lymphocytes from the gut. V is TRBV4-2 and J is TRBJ2-5; TRBD1 agrees at 7 bases. The CDR3 coding sequence is TGTGCCAGCAGCCCAAGGGACAGAGCCAAGGAGACCCAGTACTTC. It specifies CASSPRDRAKETQYF.